This T cell receptor (beta chain) derives from a study of EBV T-cell therapy then PD-1 blockade in nasopharyngeal carcinoma. This clone showed up just a few times. The antigen is unknown. Repertoires were generated with immunoSEQ multiplex PCR, while TCRdb's copy carries only in-frame clones and drops some. Among about 17,000 clones, over 80% were seen once, and the ten largest hold 25% to 35%. The treatment is: AdE1-LMPpoly-expanded autologous EBV-specific T-cell therapy followed by anti-PD-1 nivolumab. V was cut by 3 bases and J by 6 bases, with 9 bases left in between. Germline V gene data show CDR1 as SEHNR and CDR2 as FQNEAQ (reference sequence). CDR3 length: 12 residues.

This receptor was identified in a man between 40 and 49 years old with nasopharyngeal carcinoma. The rearrangement uses TRBV7-9 and TRBJ2-7; D unclear. This specimen was CD8+ T cells from blood, taken at day 0 from a patient whose treatment included autologous EBV-specific T cells and nivolumab. The CDR3 protein is CASSFGRIEQYF. The CDR3 DNA reads TGTGCCAGCAGCTTTGGGCGCATCGAGCAGTACTTC.